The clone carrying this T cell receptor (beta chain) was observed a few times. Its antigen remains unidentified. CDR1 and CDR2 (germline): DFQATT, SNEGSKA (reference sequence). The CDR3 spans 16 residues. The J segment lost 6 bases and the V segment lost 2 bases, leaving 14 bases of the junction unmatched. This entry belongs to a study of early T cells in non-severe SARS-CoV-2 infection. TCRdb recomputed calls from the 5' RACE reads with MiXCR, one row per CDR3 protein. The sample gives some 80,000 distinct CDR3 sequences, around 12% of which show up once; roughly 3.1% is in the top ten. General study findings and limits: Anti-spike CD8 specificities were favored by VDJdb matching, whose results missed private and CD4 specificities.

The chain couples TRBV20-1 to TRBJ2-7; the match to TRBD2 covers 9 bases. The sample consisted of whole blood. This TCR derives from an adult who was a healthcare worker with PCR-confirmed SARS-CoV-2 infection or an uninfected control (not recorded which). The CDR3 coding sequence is TGCAGTGCTAGACCGCCGGGACTAGCTGGTGGTGGCGAGCAGTACTTC. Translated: CSARPPGLAGGGEQYF.